What follows describes a single T cell receptor beta chain. The record originates from a study of T cells after yellow fever vaccination. The CDR3 covers 13 residues. V lost 8 bases to trimming and J lost 11 bases, with 21 bases between them. The 5'RACE template-switching step produced TCR cDNA and added a universal primer site and UMIs. TCRdb reprocessed the 5' RACE reads via MiXCR and lists one record per CDR3 protein. The sample records some 320,000 distinct CDR3 sequences, roughly 8.7% being singletons. This chain connects TRBV12-3 or TRBV12-4 to TRBJ1-1, with D possibly being TRBD1 (5 bases). The TCR comes from a man between 18 and 29 years old who received the YFV17D yellow fever vaccine. The specimen was PBMCs, collected on the day of the first yellow fever vaccination. Here the CDR3 reads CASGTSGIGEAFF. In DNA form, the CDR3 reads TGTGCCAGCGGGACGAGTGGCATAGGCGAGGCTTTCTTT.